This record concerns one TCR beta chain sequence. The antigen is not known. These data come from a study of cytomegalovirus exposure and HLA in healthy donors. A multiplex PCR was run with 60 Vbeta primers and 13 Jbeta primers. Profiled with immunoSEQ multiplex PCR; TCRdb holds only in-frame clones, not every one. The table lists 70,000 to 100,000 clones, with 3% to 4% in the top ten. Study-level findings and limits: In terms of immune exposure information, only CMV serostatus was available.

Material: PBMCs. This TCR was sampled from a man aged 18-30 years in good health and CMV-seropositive.

The CDR3 region has the DNA TGTGCCAGCAGCTTTGTTGTGGGGGACAGGGGAGGAAACTATGGCTACACCTTC. It is translated as CASSFVVGDRGGNYGYTF. V usage is TRBV5-6 and J usage is TRBJ1-2; 10 bases are shared with TRBD1. J was trimmed by 2 bases and V by 2 bases; bases with no gene match: 12. Germline CDR1 SGHDT, CDR2 YYEEEE. The CDR3 consists of 18 residues. Full variable domain (rest looked up from reference TRBV5-6 and TRBJ1-2): DAGVTQSPTHLIKTRGQQVTLRCSPKSGHDTVSWYQQALGQGPQFIFQYYEEEERQRGNFPDRFSGHQFPNYSSELNVNALLLGDSALYLCASSFVVGDRGGNYGYTFGSGTRLTVV.